These 27 T cell receptor beta chains originate from one sample sequenced in a study of T cell repertoires in cytomegalovirus infection. TCRdb ran MiXCR on the reads and lists one entry per CDR3 protein. The sample records roughly 300,000 distinct CDR3 sequences, 9% to 9.5% being singletons. Material: PBMCs. The receptors come from a human donor in good health (CMV status not recorded). Some clones in this sample may be carry-over from other donors' samples.

For this clonotype: A junction boundary mismatches the germline segment, possibly from a read error. This sequence joins TRBV4-1 and TRBJ2-1; 9 positions match TRBD2. The CDR3 contains 19 residues. Germline V gene lookup returns CDR1 MGHRA and CDR2 YSYEKL. The CDR3 here is CARSQDPFRIAGDYNEQFF. Here the CDR3 DNA reads TGCGCCAGAAGCCAAGACCCCTTCCGTATAGCGGGGGACTACAATGAGCAGTTCTTC.

The J gene is TRBJ2-2, the V gene TRBV12-3 or TRBV12-4; D not resolved. The CDR3 is 14 residues long. Trimming took off 6 bases at V and 0 bases at J, with 8 bases between the two ends. The CDR3 here is CASSSFPNTGELFF. In DNA, the CDR3 is TGTGCCAGCAGCTCCTTCCCGAACACCGGGGAGCTGTTTTTT.

This clonotype has ten or more counts. The V gene is TRBV7-8, the J gene TRBJ2-3, with D possibly matching TRBD2 (6 bases). Germline lookup yields CDR1 SGHVS and CDR2 FQNEAQ. The length of the CDR3 is 16 residues. Trimming took off 4 bases at V and 0 bases at J, with 14 bases between the two ends. The CDR3, as DNA: TGTGCCAGCAGCTCGCCCGCCGGGGGTAGCACAGATACGCAGTATTTT. Amino acids: CASSSPAGGSTDTQYF. Full variable domain (rest looked up from reference TRBV7-8 and TRBJ2-3): GAGVSQSPRYKVAKRGQDVALRCDPISGHVSLFWYQQALGQGPEFLTYFQNEAQLDKSGLPSDRFFAERPEGSVSTLKIQRTQQEDSAVYLCASSSPAGGSTDTQYFGPGTRLTVL.

This clonotype was observed at least ten times. This sequence joins TRBV7-6 and TRBJ2-7; D may be TRBD2 (6 bases). Germline V gene lookup returns CDR1 SGHVS and CDR2 FNYEAQ. The CDR3 contains 18 residues. V was pared by 5 bases and J by 3 bases, with 26 bases between. CDR3: CASSPGKASAIRSYEQYF. In DNA, the CDR3 is TGTGCCAGCAGCCCCGGAAAGGCTAGCGCCATCAGGAGCTACGAGCAGTACTTC.

Ten or more counts support this clonotype. CDR3 in DNA: TGCGCCAGCAGCCAAGATCTCTTTACTCCGCGGGGGATCACCGGGGAGCTGTTTTTT. Protein product: CASSQDLFTPRGITGELFF. The V and J genes are TRBV4-3 and TRBJ2-2; 7 positions agree with TRBD2. J gave up 4 bases and V 0 bases, and 14 bases lay outside the gene matches. The CDR3 is 19 residues long. Per germline, CDR1 LGHNA and CDR2 YSLEER.

As concerns this clonotype: Likely a read error: the CDR3 ends without its conserved phenylalanine or tryptophan. The DNA is omitted, as the CDR3 cannot be located on it reliably, and the CDR3 follows TCRdb's listing. This rearrangement joins TRBV28 to TRBJ2-7; the table's D gene call, TRBD2, was not cross checked with the DNA. Germline CDR1 MDHEN, CDR2 SYDVKM. The CDR3 has 15 amino acids, counting both end residues. CDR3 sequence: CASSLSLAGGPIVPT.

This clonotype was seen a few times. V usage is TRBV19 and J usage is TRBJ1-2; 7 bases map to TRBD1. The CDR3 spans 12 residues. V shed 10 bases, J shed 5 bases, and the junction held 7 bases outside the gene matches. CDR1 is LNHDA, CDR2 SQIVND, per germline (reference sequence). The CDR3 reads CAIHGTVYGYTF. The CDR3 DNA follows: TGTGCCATCCATGGGACAGTGTATGGCTACACCTTC.

This clonotype showed up just a few times. V and J are TRBV6-2 or TRBV6-3 and TRBJ2-1, with D perhaps TRBD2 (6 bases). The CDR3 is 17 amino acids. The germline V and J ends were trimmed by 6 bases and 0 bases, with 18 bases remaining between them. The germline gives CDR1 MNHEY, CDR2 SVGEGT. CDR3 in DNA: TGTGCCAGCAGCCTTAGTGGGGTCGGGGGCTCCTACAATGAGCAGTTCTTC. Translated: CASSLSGVGGSYNEQFF.

This clonotype has at least ten counts. V gene TRBV7-2 combines with J gene TRBJ2-3; no reliable D call. The CDR3 sequence is 13 residues long. Per the germline V gene, CDR1 is SGHTA and CDR2 is FQGNSA. Trimming shortened V by 7 bases and J by 6 bases, and 14 bases separated the two germline ends. CDR3 bases: TGTGCCAGCACCATGTACCTTAGCGATACGCAGTATTTT. It is translated as CASTMYLSDTQYF.

This clonotype occurred many times. The chain has TRBV7-3 and TRBJ2-1; 10 positions agree with TRBD1. The trim removed 2 bases at V and 6 bases at J, leaving 4 bases unmatched. The CDR3 consists of 15 residues. CDR1 is SGHTA and CDR2 is FQGTGA in the germline V gene. The CDR3 DNA sequence: TGTGCCAGCAGCTTAGGGGGACAGGGGCCCAATGAGCAGTTCTTC. This encodes CASSLGGQGPNEQFF.

The chain carries TRBV6-2 or TRBV6-3 and TRBJ1-1; D unclear. Deletions cut 5 bases from V and 1 base from J, with 11 bases between. In germline, CDR1 is MNHEY, CDR2 SVGEGT. This CDR3 spans 14 amino acids. The CDR3 nucleotides are TGTGCCAGCAGTCGGGGTTATCCGAACACTGAAGCTTTCTTT. The encoded protein is CASSRGYPNTEAFF.

In this sample, this clonotype turned up many times. This sequence joins TRBV7-9 and TRBJ1-3, with D possibly being TRBD1 (5 bases). The CDR3 loop spans 14 amino acids. Trimming took off 5 bases at V and 5 bases at J, with 13 bases between the two ends. Germline loops: CDR1 SEHNR, CDR2 FQNEAQ (reference sequence). This chain's CDR3 is CASSITRARNTIYF. Written as DNA, the CDR3 is TGTGCCAGCAGCATCACCAGGGCCCGAAACACCATATATTTT.

The V gene is TRBV20-1, the J gene TRBJ1-2, with 8 bases fitting TRBD1. The CDR3 is 11 residues long. With 5 bases clipped from V and 14 bases from J, the junction kept 10 bases outside the gene matches. In germline, CDR1 is DFQATT, CDR2 SNEGSKA (reference sequence). CDR3 sequence (DNA): TGCAGTGCTTCAGGCGGACAGGGAAAGACCTTC. Its protein product is CSASGGQGKTF.

This chain connects TRBV20-1 to TRBJ1-2, with D possibly TRBD1 on 6 matching bases. V gave up 6 bases and J gave up 8 bases, with 22 bases separating them. This CDR3 has 14 amino acids. Germline V gives CDR1 DFQATT, CDR2 SNEGSKA (reference sequence). The CDR3 is CSAAAFGGSYGYTF. As DNA, the CDR3 is TGCAGTGCCGCCGCCTTTGGGGGCTCATACGGCTACACCTTC.

This clonotype was detected ten times or more. The V gene is TRBV5-1, the J gene TRBJ1-1; D unclear. The CDR3 extends over 13 amino acids. From germline, CDR1 is SGHRS and CDR2 YFSETQ. The V end was cut by 5 bases, the J end by 3 bases, with 11 bases between. The CDR3 protein is CASRLGRDTEAFF. CDR3 in DNA: TGCGCCAGCAGGTTAGGAAGGGACACTGAAGCTTTCTTT. The full variable domain, its missing parts supplied by reference TRBV5-1 and TRBJ1-1, is KAGVTQTPRYLIKTRGQQVTLSCSPISGHRSVSWYQQTPGQGLQFLFEYFSETQRNKGNFPGRFSGRQFSNSRSEMNVSTLELGDSALYLCASRLGRDTEAFFGQGTRLTVV.

The table lists this clonotype with a few counts. The genes are TRBV6-5 and TRBJ2-7; 9 nucleotides line up with TRBD1. J gave up 3 bases and V 5 bases, and 11 bases lay outside the gene matches. Germline V lookup: CDR1 MNHEY, CDR2 SVGAGI. The CDR3 consists of 16 residues. The CDR3 DNA sequence: TGTGCCAGCAGTACTTCCCCTCCGGGACAGGGCTACGAGCAGTACTTC. Translated, it gives CASSTSPPGQGYEQYF.

The chain has TRBV20-1 and TRBJ2-5; D is unclear. The germline V gene encodes CDR1 DFQATT and CDR2 SNEGSKA (reference sequence). This CDR3 spans 13 amino acids. The V gene lost 3 bases and the J gene lost 1 base, with 9 bases spanning the gap. Written as DNA, the CDR3 is TGCAGTGCTAGGGCTAGGCCCCAAGAGACCCAGTACTTC. Translation: CSARARPQETQYF.

This clonotype was found many times. The chain is built from TRBV5-4 and TRBJ2-3, with 7 bases identical to TRBD2. The CDR3 covers 16 residues. CDR1 and CDR2 (germline): SGHNT, YYREEE (reference sequence). The trim removed 0 bases at V and 0 bases at J, leaving 4 bases unmatched. DNA of the CDR3: TGTGCCAGCAGCTTGGATGGTAGCGGGAGCACAGATACGCAGTATTTT. It translates to CASSLDGSGSTDTQYF.

The chain links TRBV2 to TRBJ2-7, with 7 nucleotides matching TRBD2. The CDR3 is 14 amino acids. The V gene end was trimmed by 3 bases and the J gene end by 4 bases; junction bases not matched to a gene: 6. Looked up from germline, CDR1 is SNHLY and CDR2 is FYNNEI. CDR3 bases: TGTGCCAGCAGTGATCCCGGGGGGTCGTACGAGCAGTACTTC. It codes for CASSDPGGSYEQYF.

A few counts support this clonotype. The chain couples TRBV12-3 or TRBV12-4 to TRBJ2-4; maybe TRBD2 (5 bases). The V end was cut by 2 bases, the J end by 6 bases, with 8 bases between. CDR3 length: 13 residues. The CDR3 loop reads CASSLFRGNIQYF. The CDR3 nucleotides read TGTGCCAGCAGTTTATTTCGGGGAAACATTCAGTACTTC.

This clonotype was observed a handful of times. V gene TRBV19 combines with J gene TRBJ1-5; TRBD1 aligns across 9 bases. The length of the CDR3 is 14 residues. Germline V lookup: CDR1 LNHDA, CDR2 SQIVND (reference sequence). Germline trimming cut 9 bases from V and 7 bases from J; bases unmatched to any gene: 10. The CDR3 region is CASFTGTGIQPQHF. CDR3 sequence (DNA): TGTGCCAGCTTCACCGGGACAGGGATCCAGCCCCAGCATTTT.

In this sample, this clonotype turned up a few times. This sequence joins TRBV12-3 or TRBV12-4 and TRBJ1-4, with unresolved D. Between the trimmed V and J ends, which lost 7 bases and 4 bases, there was a span of 16 bases. This CDR3 is 15 amino acids long. CDR3 loop: CASTIGRLHNEKLFF. Written as DNA, the CDR3 is TGTGCCAGCACCATCGGGCGGCTACATAATGAAAAACTGTTTTTT.

This clonotype showed up just a few times. The chain combines TRBV7-6 with TRBJ1-5; TRBD1 matches 9 bases. This CDR3 has 14 amino acids. Germline V lookup: CDR1 SGHVS, CDR2 FNYEAQ. J was trimmed by 5 bases and V by 4 bases; bases with no gene match: 3. CDR3 nucleotide sequence: TGTGCCAGCAGCTCCGGGACAGGGCATCAGCCCCAGCATTTT. The encoded protein is CASSSGTGHQPQHF.

This clonotype occurred a few times. The chain combines TRBV7-8 with TRBJ1-1, with D possibly matching TRBD1 (5 bases). V was cut by 0 bases and J by 2 bases, with 10 bases left in between. The CDR3 extends over 15 amino acids. CDR1 is SGHVS and CDR2 is FQNEAQ in the germline V gene. This CDR3 is CASSLARGPNTEAFF. CDR3 bases: TGTGCCAGCAGCTTAGCGAGGGGACCCAACACTGAAGCTTTCTTT.

Only a few counts were recorded for this clonotype. The J gene is TRBJ2-5, the V gene TRBV19; 8 bases fit TRBD1. With V trimmed by 6 bases and J by 5 bases, 8 bases remained unmatched. There are 14 residues in the CDR3. Germline CDR1 LNHDA, CDR2 SQIVND (reference sequence). The CDR3 region is CASSQTGVQETQYF. CDR3 nucleotide sequence: TGTGCCAGTAGCCAGACAGGGGTTCAGGAGACCCAGTACTTC.

This clonotype was found a few times. The chain has TRBV20-1 and TRBJ2-3; 8 bases are a match to TRBD2. Germline V gene data show CDR1 as DFQATT and CDR2 as SNEGSKA (reference sequence). V trimming: 4 bases; J trimming: 4 bases; junction bases outside the gene matches: 10. The CDR3 is 15 residues long. The CDR3 DNA is TGCAGTGCTACGCGACCGGGACTAGGGGCAGATACGCAGTATTTT. Protein: CSATRPGLGADTQYF.

CDR3 DNA sequence: TGTGCCAGCAGTTACGCACAGGGGGATCAGCCCCAGCATTTT. Protein: CASSYAQGDQPQHF. The chain joins TRBV12-3 or TRBV12-4 to TRBJ1-5; 8 bases map to TRBD1. CDR3 size: 14 residues. The ends lost 4 bases at V and 5 bases at J; junction bases unmatched: 4.